The clone carrying this T cell receptor beta chain turned up a few times. Its cognate antigen is unknown. Both 60 Vbeta primers and 13 Jbeta primers went into the PCR. The method was immunoSEQ multiplex PCR; TCRdb's version includes in-frame clones alone and lacks a portion of them. The sample gives about 75,000 clones, roughly 84% of which show up once; 18% is in the top ten. The record originates from a study of cytomegalovirus exposure and HLA in healthy donors. About the study: An earlier analysis identified 110 million or so unique TCR beta sequences in some 170 million T cells.

The CDR3 consists of 16 residues. The V end lost 6 bases, the J end lost 3 bases, and 17 bases lay between the germline ends. CDR1 SNHLY and CDR2 FYNNEI come from the germline V gene. Study results and limitations: TCR beta V- and J-gene trimming was later associated with a missense DCLRE1C variant. Follow-up analysis seemed to connect common viral pathogens with several of the most significant clusters identified. Looking again later, the authors saw that most CMV-associated TCR beta chains seemed HLA-restricted.

The sample taken for sequencing was PBMCs. The receptor was isolated from a man in his 70s in good health and CMV-seropositive. The chain uses TRBV2 and TRBJ1-4; D uncertain. The CDR3 sequence: CASRRAEGRSNEKLFF. Written as DNA, the CDR3 is TGTGCCAGCAGGCGAGCAGAAGGGAGGTCTAATGAAAAACTGTTTTTT.